This TCR beta chain stems from a study of blood T cell repertoires in COVID-19. Trimming took 5 bases from V and 4 from J, leaving 11 bases between them. The length of the CDR3 is 13 residues. Germline-derived CDR1 and CDR2 are LNHDA and SQIVND (reference sequence). How the authors handled the data: Amplifying reference gene primers gave estimates of nucleated cell counts. TCRdb's table, derived via immunoSEQ multiplex PCR, lists solely in-frame clones and lacks some. That table supplies the V and J calls and clone size; D and trimming were determined from the DNA. The sample carries under 80,000 clones, around 81% recorded once.

What was sequenced was peripheral blood. V and J are TRBV19 and TRBJ1-2; perhaps TRBD1 as D (6 bases). The TCR originated in a man between 65 and 85 years old with acute or convalescent COVID-19. CDR3 in amino acids: CASSAGQSYGYTF. CDR3 DNA: TGTGCCAGTAGTGCCGGACAGTCCTATGGCTACACCTTC.